This T cell receptor beta chain stems from a study of T cell responses to AZD1222 COVID-19 vaccine. Using immunoSEQ multiplex PCR, the repertoire was profiled, and TCRdb retains in-frame clones only, with some absent. The table lists over 45,000 clones, 75% to 90% of them singletons. CDR1 is SGHAT, CDR2 FQNNGV, per germline. The trim removed 1 base at V and 8 bases at J, leaving 7 bases unmatched. The CDR3 is made up of 16 amino acids. This clone was counted between two and nine times. The sequencing here drew on peripheral blood, taken 28 days after the second AZD1222 dose. The J gene is TRBJ2-1, the V gene TRBV11-2; 11 nucleotides align to TRBD2. The clonotype comes from an adult who received the AZD1222 COVID-19 vaccine. The DNA for the CDR3 is TGTGCCAGCAGCTTAGCCGAAGGACTAGCGGGCTATGAGCAGTTCTTC. It translates to CASSLAEGLAGYEQFF.